What follows is one TCR beta chain and its context. The data originate from a study of T cells in Graves' hyperthyroidism and ophthalmopathy. Researchers amplified the TCR beta CDR3 regions from RNA transcripts. Carried out on the TCR CDR3, a first-round RT-PCR used the HTBI primer set. Using its own MiXCR run on the multiplex PCR reads, TCRdb lists one record per CDR3 protein. The sample gives under 650,000 distinct CDR3 sequences, roughly 15% of which show up once; about 3.8% is in the top ten. Losses at the gene ends were 4 bases for V and 4 bases for J; bases not matched to a gene: 4. This CDR3 is 17 amino acids long. CDR1 is SGHRS and CDR2 is YFSETQ in the germline V gene. Fresh peripheral blood, under 11 ml, yielded the PBMCs.

Sequenced input: blood. This chain links TRBV5-1 with TRBJ2-2; 16 positions agree with TRBD2. The receptor was derived from a woman aged 25 to 45 with Graves' hyperthyroidism. CDR3 DNA sequence: TGCGCCAGCAGCAAGGGACTAGCGGGAGGGGGCACCGGGGAGCTGTTTTTT. It is translated as CASSKGLAGGGTGELFF.